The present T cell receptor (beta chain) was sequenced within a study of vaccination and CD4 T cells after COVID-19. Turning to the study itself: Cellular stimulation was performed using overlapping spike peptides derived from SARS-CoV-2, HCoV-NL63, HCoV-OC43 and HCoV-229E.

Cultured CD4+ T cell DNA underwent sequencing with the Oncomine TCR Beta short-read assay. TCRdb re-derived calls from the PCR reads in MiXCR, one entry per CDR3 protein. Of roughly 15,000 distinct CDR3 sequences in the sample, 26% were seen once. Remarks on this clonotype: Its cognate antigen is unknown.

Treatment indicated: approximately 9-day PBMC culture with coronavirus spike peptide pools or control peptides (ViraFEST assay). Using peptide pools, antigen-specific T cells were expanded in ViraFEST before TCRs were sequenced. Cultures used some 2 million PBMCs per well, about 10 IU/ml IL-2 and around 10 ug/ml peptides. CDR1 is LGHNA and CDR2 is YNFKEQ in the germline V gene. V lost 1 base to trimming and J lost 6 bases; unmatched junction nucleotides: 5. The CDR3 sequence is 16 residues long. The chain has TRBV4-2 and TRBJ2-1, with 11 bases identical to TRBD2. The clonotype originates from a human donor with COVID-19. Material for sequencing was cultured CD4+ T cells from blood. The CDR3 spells CASSQASSGGPNEQFF. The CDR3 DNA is TGTGCCAGCAGCCAAGCGTCTAGCGGGGGGCCCAATGAGCAGTTCTTC.